This T cell receptor (beta chain) comes out of a study of T cells after yellow fever vaccination. Overall study results and limits: Detected again after the booster were most primary-vaccination clones, at roughly 95% CD4 and around 91% CD8. The CD4 compartment and the CD8 compartment contained a small share of clonotypes in common. Peaking on day 5 versus 15, the secondary response was faster but weaker.

A universal primer site and UMIs were added as TCR cDNA was made by 5'RACE template switching. TCRdb re-called the 5' RACE reads with MiXCR, one entry per CDR3 protein. Found here are some 350,000 distinct CDR3 sequences, over 4% of them singletons; the top ten hold around 23%. Points on this clonotype: Its matching antigen is unknown.

The length of the CDR3 is 12 residues. V shed 5 bases and J 7 bases; nucleotides not matched to a gene: 3. Germline loops: CDR1 MNHEY, CDR2 SVGEGT. The sample in question was PBMCs, obtained 5 days after the yellow fever booster vaccination. The J gene is TRBJ2-7, the V gene TRBV6-2 or TRBV6-3, with 9 bases aligning to TRBD1. The TCR originated in a man aged 18 to 29 who received the YFV17D yellow fever vaccine. CDR3 sequence: CASSQGTGEQYV. The CDR3 nucleotides are TGTGCCAGCAGTCAGGGGACAGGGGAGCAGTACGTC.